This T cell receptor (beta chain) was captured by sequencing in a study of early T cells in non-severe SARS-CoV-2 infection. Study details: Sequencing of bulk RNA from unsorted whole blood was done, without chain pairing.

The CDR3 runs to 15 residues. Per the germline V gene, CDR1 is SEHNR and CDR2 is FQNEAQ (reference sequence). V was shortened by 5 bases and J by 2 bases, with 13 bases between the two germline ends. This clonotype was found many times. Its antigen is not known. Whole-study results and caveats: VDJdb matches were skewed toward anti-spike CD8 T cell responses.

Unique molecular identifier tags were affixed to discrete cDNA molecules. TCRdb fed the 5' RACE reads into MiXCR, producing one record per CDR3 protein. The sample yields fewer than 60,000 distinct CDR3 sequences, about 9.3% seen once. The sample taken for sequencing was whole blood. The V gene is TRBV7-9, the J gene TRBJ2-1, with D perhaps TRBD1 (6 bases). The sequence came from an adult who was a healthcare worker with PCR-confirmed SARS-CoV-2 infection or an uninfected control (not recorded which). Here the CDR3 reads CASSTETGAYNEQFF. The CDR3 DNA reads as TGTGCCAGCAGCACAGAGACAGGCGCCTACAATGAGCAGTTCTTC.